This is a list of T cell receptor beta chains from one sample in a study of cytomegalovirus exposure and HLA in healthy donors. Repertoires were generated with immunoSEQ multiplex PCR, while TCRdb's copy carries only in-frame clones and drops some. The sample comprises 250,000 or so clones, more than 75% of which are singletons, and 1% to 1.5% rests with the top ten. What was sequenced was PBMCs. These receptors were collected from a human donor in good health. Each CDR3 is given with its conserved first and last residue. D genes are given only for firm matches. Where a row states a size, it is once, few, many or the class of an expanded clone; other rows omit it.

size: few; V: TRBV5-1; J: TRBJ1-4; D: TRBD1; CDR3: CASSFDRVGEKLFF; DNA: TGCGCCAGCAGCTTCGACAGGGTGGGTGAAAAACTGTTTTTT
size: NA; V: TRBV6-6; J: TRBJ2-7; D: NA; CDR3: CASSAGSYEQYF; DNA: TGTGCCAGCAGTGCCGGGTCCTACGAGCAGTACTTC
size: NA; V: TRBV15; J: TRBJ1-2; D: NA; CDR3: CATSKRAGAGGYTF; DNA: TGTGCCACCAGCAAACGAGCTGGGGCGGGAGGCTACACCTTC
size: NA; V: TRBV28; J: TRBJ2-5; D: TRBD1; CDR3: CASFRGQGVRETQYF; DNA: TGTGCCAGCTTTCGTGGGCAGGGGGTGAGAGAGACCCAGTACTTC
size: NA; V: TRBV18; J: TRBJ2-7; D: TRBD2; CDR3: CASSPGIAGGYEQYF; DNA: TGTGCCAGCTCACCAGGGATAGCGGGAGGCTACGAGCAGTACTTC
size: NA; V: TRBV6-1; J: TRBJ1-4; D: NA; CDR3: CASSVERGKRGEKLFF; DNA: TGTGCCAGCAGTGTCGAACGGGGGAAACGGGGTGAAAAACTGTTTTTT
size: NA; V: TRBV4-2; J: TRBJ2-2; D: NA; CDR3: CASSQAVQGVAGELFF; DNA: TGTGCCAGCAGCCAGGCGGTGCAGGGTGTCGCCGGGGAGCTGTTTTTT
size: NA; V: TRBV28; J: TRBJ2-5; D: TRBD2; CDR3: CASSLPGTIQETQYF; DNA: TGTGCCAGCAGCCTACCCGGGACTATACAAGAGACCCAGTACTTC
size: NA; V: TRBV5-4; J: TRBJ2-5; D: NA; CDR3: CASSFPRGQKETQYF; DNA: TGTGCCAGCAGCTTTCCACGAGGACAGAAAGAGACCCAGTACTTC
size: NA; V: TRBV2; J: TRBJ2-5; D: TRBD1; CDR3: CASRGQGARETQYF; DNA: TGTGCCAGCAGGGGACAGGGGGCGAGGGAGACCCAGTACTTC
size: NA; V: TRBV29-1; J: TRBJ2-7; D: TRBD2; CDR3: CSVATSGGSYEQYF; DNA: TGCAGCGTCGCGACTAGCGGGGGCTCCTACGAGCAGTACTTC
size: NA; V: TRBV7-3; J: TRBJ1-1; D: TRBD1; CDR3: CASSHRQGEAFF; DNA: TGTGCCAGCAGCCACAGACAGGGAGAAGCTTTCTTT
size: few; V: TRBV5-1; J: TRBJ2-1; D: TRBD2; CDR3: CASSLPGGGTYNEQFF; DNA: TGCGCCAGCAGCTTGCCCGGGGGAGGGACCTACAATGAGCAGTTCTTC
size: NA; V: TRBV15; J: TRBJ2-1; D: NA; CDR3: CATRDRLAQNEQFF; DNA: TGTGCCACCAGGGATCGTCTAGCCCAGAATGAGCAGTTCTTC
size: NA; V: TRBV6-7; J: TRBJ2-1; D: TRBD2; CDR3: CASSYWSPAGGNNEQFF; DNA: TGTGCCAGCAGTTACTGGTCTCCAGCGGGAGGGAACAATGAGCAGTTCTTC
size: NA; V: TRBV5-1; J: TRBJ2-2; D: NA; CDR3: CASSLSGDRRTGELFF; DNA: TGCGCCAGCAGCCTGTCGGGGGACAGAAGGACCGGGGAGCTGTTTTTT
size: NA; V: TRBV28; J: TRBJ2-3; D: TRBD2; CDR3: CASHPGGRATDTQYF; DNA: TGTGCCAGCCACCCGGGCGGGAGGGCGACAGATACGCAGTATTTT
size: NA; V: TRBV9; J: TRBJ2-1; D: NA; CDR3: CASKPGPNRSYNEQFF; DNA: TGTGCCAGCAAACCCGGACCCAACAGGTCCTACAATGAGCAGTTCTTC
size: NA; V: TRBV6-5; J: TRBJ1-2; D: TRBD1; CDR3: CASSYSIQGARYGYTF; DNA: TGTGCCAGCAGTTACTCAATACAGGGGGCTCGGTATGGCTACACCTTC
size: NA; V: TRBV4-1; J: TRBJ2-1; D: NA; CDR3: CASSHSDNEQFF; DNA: TGCGCCAGCAGCCACTCGGACAATGAGCAGTTCTTC
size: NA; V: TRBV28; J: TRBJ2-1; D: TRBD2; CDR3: CASSLGLAGVNEQFF; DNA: TGTGCCAGCAGTCTGGGACTAGCGGGAGTAAATGAGCAGTTCTTC
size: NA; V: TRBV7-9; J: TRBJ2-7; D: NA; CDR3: CASSLVSGAYEQYF; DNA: TGTGCCAGCAGCTTAGTTTCAGGGGCCTACGAGCAGTACTTC
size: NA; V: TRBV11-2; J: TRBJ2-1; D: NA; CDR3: CASSLDSSERYNEQFF; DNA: TGTGCCAGCAGCTTAGATAGTAGCGAGCGCTACAATGAGCAGTTCTTC
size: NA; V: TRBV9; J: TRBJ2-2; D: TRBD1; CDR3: CASSALRGQDSTGELFF; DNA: TGTGCCAGCAGCGCCTTGAGGGGACAGGATTCCACCGGGGAGCTGTTTTTT
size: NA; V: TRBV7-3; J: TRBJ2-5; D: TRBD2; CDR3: CASSLTGLEKETQYF; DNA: TGTGCCAGCAGCTTAACCGGACTAGAGAAAGAGACCCAGTACTTC
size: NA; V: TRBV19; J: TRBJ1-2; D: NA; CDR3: CASSIQQGFGYGYTF; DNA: TGTGCCAGTAGTATTCAACAGGGTTTCGGCTATGGCTACACCTTC
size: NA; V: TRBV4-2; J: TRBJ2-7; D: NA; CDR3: CASSQDWASLYEQYF; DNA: TGTGCCAGCAGCCAAGATTGGGCATCCCTCTACGAGCAGTACTTC
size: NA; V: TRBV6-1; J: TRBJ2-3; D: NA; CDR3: CASRTTESTDTQYF; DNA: TGTGCCAGCAGAACGACAGAGTCCACAGATACGCAGTATTTT
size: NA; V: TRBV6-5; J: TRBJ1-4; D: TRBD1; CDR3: CASSPTGGKLFF; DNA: TGTGCCAGCAGTCCCACAGGGGGAAAACTGTTTTTT
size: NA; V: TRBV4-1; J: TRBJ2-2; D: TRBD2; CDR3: CASSQPISGPRTGELFF; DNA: TGCGCCAGCAGCCAGCCAATTAGCGGGCCGCGGACCGGGGAGCTGTTTTTT
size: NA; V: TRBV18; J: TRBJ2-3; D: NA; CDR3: CASSPPLTDTQYF; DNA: TGTGCCAGCTCACCCCCCCTTACAGATACGCAGTATTTT
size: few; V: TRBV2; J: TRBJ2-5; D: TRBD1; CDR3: CASSFDRTGQETQYF; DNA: TGTGCCAGCAGCTTCGATAGGACAGGGCAAGAGACCCAGTACTTC
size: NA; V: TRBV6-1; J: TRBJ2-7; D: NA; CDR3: CASSWAMGPYEQYF; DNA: TGTGCCAGCAGTTGGGCAATGGGGCCCTACGAGCAGTACTTC
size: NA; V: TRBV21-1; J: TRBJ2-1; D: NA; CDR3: CASWGFNYNEQFF; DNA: TGTGCCAGCTGGGGCTTCAACTACAATGAGCAGTTCTTC
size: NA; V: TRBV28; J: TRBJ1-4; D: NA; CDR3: CASCTGEHNEKLFF; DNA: TGTGCCAGCTGTACGGGAGAGCATAATGAAAAACTGTTTTTT
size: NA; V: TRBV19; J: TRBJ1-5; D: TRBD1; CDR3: CASRGRGHDQPQHF; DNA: TGTGCCAGTAGAGGCAGGGGGCACGATCAGCCCCAGCATTTT
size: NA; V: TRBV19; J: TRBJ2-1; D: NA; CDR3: CATRRVADNEQFF; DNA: TGTGCCACCCGTCGGGTAGCGGACAATGAGCAGTTCTTC
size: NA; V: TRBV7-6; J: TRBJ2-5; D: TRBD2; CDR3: CASSSSGLAGVRREETQYF; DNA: TGTGCCAGCAGCTCATCGGGGCTAGCGGGAGTCAGGCGGGAAGAGACCCAGTACTTC
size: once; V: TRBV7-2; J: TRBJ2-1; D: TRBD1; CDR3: CASRLANRGQFF; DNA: TGTGCCAGCAGGCTAGCCAACAGGGGGCAGTTCTTC
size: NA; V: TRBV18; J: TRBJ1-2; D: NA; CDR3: CASSPSGQSDPNYGYTF; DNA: TGTGCCAGCTCCCCTTCAGGGCAATCGGACCCTAACTATGGCTACACCTTC
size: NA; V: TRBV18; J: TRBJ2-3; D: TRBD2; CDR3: CASSPPGLANSDTQYF; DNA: TGTGCCAGCTCACCACCGGGACTAGCGAACTCAGATACGCAGTATTTT
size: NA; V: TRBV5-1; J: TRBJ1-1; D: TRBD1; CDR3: CASSLLQGTNTEAFF; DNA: TGCGCCAGCAGCTTGTTACAGGGGACGAACACTGAAGCTTTCTTT
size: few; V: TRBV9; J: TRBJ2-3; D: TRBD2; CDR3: CASSVGGTSGRDTQYF; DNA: TGTGCCAGCAGCGTAGGAGGGACTAGCGGGAGGGATACGCAGTATTTT
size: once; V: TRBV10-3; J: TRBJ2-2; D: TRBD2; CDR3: CAIRPLGLAVGGELFF; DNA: TGTGCCATCAGGCCCTTGGGACTAGCGGTGGGCGGGGAGCTGTTTTTT
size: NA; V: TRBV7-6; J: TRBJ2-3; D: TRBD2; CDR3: CASTRGRREVADTQYF; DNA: TGTGCCAGCACCAGAGGGAGGCGGGAGGTGGCAGATACGCAGTATTTT
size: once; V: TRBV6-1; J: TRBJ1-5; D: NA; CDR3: CASSPGVGNQPQHF; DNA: TGTGCCAGCTCTCCGGGTGTAGGCAATCAGCCCCAGCATTTT
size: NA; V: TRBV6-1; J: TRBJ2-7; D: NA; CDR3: CASSDPKPRYF; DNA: TGTGCCAGCAGTGATCCCAAACCTAGGTACTTC
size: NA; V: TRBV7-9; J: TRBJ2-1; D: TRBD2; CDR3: CASSKHSGSTDNEQFF; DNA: TGTGCCAGCAGCAAACATAGCGGGAGCACCGACAATGAGCAGTTCTTC
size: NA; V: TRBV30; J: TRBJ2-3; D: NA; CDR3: CAWSQGFSTDTQYF; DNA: TGTGCCTGGAGTCAGGGCTTTAGCACAGATACGCAGTATTTT
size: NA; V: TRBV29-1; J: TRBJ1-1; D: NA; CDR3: CSARDISEAFF; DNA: TGCAGCGCTAGGGACATTTCCGAAGCTTTCTTT